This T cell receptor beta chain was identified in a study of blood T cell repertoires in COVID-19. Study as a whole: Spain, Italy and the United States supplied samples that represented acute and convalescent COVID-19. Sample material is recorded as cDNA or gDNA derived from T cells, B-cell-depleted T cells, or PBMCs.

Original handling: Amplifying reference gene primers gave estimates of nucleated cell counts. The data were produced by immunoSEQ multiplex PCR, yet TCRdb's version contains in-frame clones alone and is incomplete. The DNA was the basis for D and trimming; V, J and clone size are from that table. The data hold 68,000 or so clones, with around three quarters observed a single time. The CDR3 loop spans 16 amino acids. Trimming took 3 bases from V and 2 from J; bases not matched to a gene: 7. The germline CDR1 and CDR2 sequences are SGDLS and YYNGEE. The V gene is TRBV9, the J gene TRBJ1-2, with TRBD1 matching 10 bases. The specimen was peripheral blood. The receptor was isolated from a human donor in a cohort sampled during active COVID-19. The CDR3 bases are TGTGCCAGCAGCGATTCACGGACAGGGGGGAACTATGGCTACACCTTC. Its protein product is CASSDSRTGGNYGYTF.